This TCR beta chain was retrieved from a study of spatial heterogeneity in lung cancer. The overall study: Beta-chain sequences were consistently detected more often than alpha-chain sequences.

Within the sample, this clonotype is medium-sized. Time point reported: sample taken at primary tumor resection. Whole RNA came from tumor, nontumor lung or frozen PBMC and was sequenced without being sorted. Every TCR cDNA molecule carried a tag that served as a unique molecular identifier. In TCRdb, the 5' RACE reads were re-called with MiXCR into one record per CDR3 protein. The sample yields more than 1,000 distinct CDR3 sequences, roughly 6.7% seen once. This TCR came from a male donor with early-stage non-small cell lung cancer. The source material was normal lung tissue next to the tumor, sampled at surgery.

DNA for the CDR3: TGTGCCAGCACCCAAAATCTAGCGGGAGGCAACTACGAGCAGTACTTC. It encodes CASTQNLAGGNYEQYF. The chain has TRBV6-5 and TRBJ2-7; 11 bases are a match to TRBD2. The trim removed 7 bases at V and 3 bases at J, leaving 11 bases unmatched. Per the germline V gene, CDR1 is MNHEY and CDR2 is SVGAGI. The CDR3 contains 16 residues.